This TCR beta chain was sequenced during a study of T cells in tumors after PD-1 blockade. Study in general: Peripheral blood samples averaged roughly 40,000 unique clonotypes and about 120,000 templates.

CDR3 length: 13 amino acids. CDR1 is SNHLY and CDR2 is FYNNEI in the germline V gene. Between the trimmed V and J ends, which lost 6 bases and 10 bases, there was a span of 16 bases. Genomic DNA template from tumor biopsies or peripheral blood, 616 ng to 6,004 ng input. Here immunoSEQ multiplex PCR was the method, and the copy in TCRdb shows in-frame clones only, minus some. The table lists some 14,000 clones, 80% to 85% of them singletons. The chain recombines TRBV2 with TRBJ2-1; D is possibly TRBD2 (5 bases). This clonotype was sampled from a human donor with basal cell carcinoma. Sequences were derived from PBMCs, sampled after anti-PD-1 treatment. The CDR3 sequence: CASRAGPREEQFF. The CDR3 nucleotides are TGTGCCAGCAGGGCCGGGCCTCGGGAAGAGCAGTTCTTC.